This paragraph covers one T cell receptor (beta chain) sequence. The antigen this receptor binds is unknown. Base-call qualities are not available, and no considerably larger clone is one nucleotide away. The roughly 39 donors, aged roughly 6 to 90 years, were systemically healthy Caucasian individuals from Russia. Roughly 10 milliliters of peripheral blood were drawn from each donor into EDTA-treated Vacutainer tubes. Ficoll-Paque density-gradient centrifugation was used to isolate PBMCs, with at least 6.5 million per sample. Total RNA, at least 6 micrograms per sample, was extracted from PBMCs with Trizol reagent. For every donor, flow cytometry on a PBMC aliquot measured the percentage of naive CD45RAhigh/CD27high T cells. Between the V and J ends, shortened by 6 bases and 6 bases respectively, the junction contains 27 bases. From the cysteine up to the phenylalanine, the CDR3 has a length of 17 residues. Only the CDR3 portion is preserved as DNA: 51 bases, with reading frame beginning at the first base. Reading the germline V gene gives CDR1 SGHDT and CDR2 YYEEEE.

Library prep was done by 5' RACE. Data came from an Illumina HiSeq 2500. A second PCR of about 6 to 11 cycles was performed with a sample-barcoded 5' primer and a J-beta primer mix. A template-switch 5' adaptor carrying 12 random nucleotides introduced a unique molecular identifier onto each TCR beta cDNA molecule. At least 3 million CDR3-containing paired-end reads were obtained from each sample. The Mint cDNA synthesis kit, primed by a TRBC-specific oligonucleotide, was used to synthesize first-strand cDNA from all RNA. All cDNA was treated with uracil-DNA glycosylase and then went through a first 18-cycle PCR with the universal primers M1SS and BC2_uni_R. In the source study's methods: For normalization, 1 million high-quality reads were randomly selected from each sample, with every read carrying a distinct molecular identifier. Instead of being binned into consensus sequences, reads with shared molecular identifiers were discarded. MiTCR, set to a Q25 quality threshold and the strictest error-elimination algorithm, was used for CDR3 identification, clonotype clustering and error correction. A nonparametric unseen species model with Euler transformation was used to estimate a lower bound on total TCR beta diversity. TCRdb reran the public reads through fastp at Q25 and MiXCR, keeping productive beta chains. Every CDR3 protein is listed once, alongside the most common genes and DNA of its rows. For this entry, the V and J calls and clone size follow TCRdb and not the study's own pipeline. The sample table contains fewer than 1,200,000 distinct CDR3 sequences; only one count was recorded for approximately 25% of them. The ten largest clones take up around 0.75% of the sample.

These data come from a study of blood T cells in healthy people across ages (dated by TCRdb to 2014 to 2015). Context from the whole study: In model experiments, template switching captured about one uniquely barcoded TCR beta cDNA molecule for every two T cells. The study measured age-related changes in TCR beta repertoire diversity using deep sequencing normalized with unique cDNA molecular identifiers. Four age groups were formed from the donors: young (average approximately 15 years), middle-aged (just under 40), aged (62) and long-lived (less than 85). For two donors (one aged 18 to 29 and one aged 80 or older), the study analyzed two additional independent replicas of 1 million unique cDNA reads from the same blood draw. Study-level results and caveats: Because the CMV infection status of the donors was unknown, age-related changes in expanded clonotypes may potentially have been confounded. The percentage of naive T cells measured by flow cytometry correlated strongly with observed TCR beta diversity. Since profiling was done on bulk unsorted PBMCs, naive and antigen-experienced compartments could not be conclusively compared. Compared with the aged group, the long-lived group had more naive CD4+ T cells, fewer expanded clones and increased TCR diversity, a pattern suggesting age selection. Observed TCR beta diversity per million T cells fell roughly linearly with age, and a significant reduction was already apparent by age about 38. Total diversity estimates from one million sequenced T cells were considered lower bounds and underestimates.

This same sample was also part of a study on T cells of mothers and their children. The other study reports the following: The donors were nine systemically healthy Caucasian individuals, made up of three mothers and their six children. cDNA synthesis used all of the extracted RNA, with 1.5 ug of RNA in each 15 ul reaction. In the second PCR, the M1S primer added sample barcodes and 2-4 random nucleotides. Over 8.5 million TCR beta CDR3 reads were obtained for each mother, and 2.7 million or so reads were obtained for each child. Thymic selection similarly shapes TCR recombination output in related and unrelated pairs, with minor effect from inherited differences. Normalized repertoire overlap was always slightly but never significantly higher in related than unrelated mother-child pairs. No persistent microchimeric T cell clones were detected, at a sensitivity of 90 to 100 clones per million clonotypes. To look for features that set related mother-child pairs apart from unrelated individuals, the researchers ran deep NGS to compare the TCR beta repertoires of mothers and children. On average, the children were roughly 10 +/- 4 years old, while the mothers were approximately 41 +/- 4 years old. Libraries were sequenced on Illumina HiSeq 2000 with 100+100 nt paired-end reads after adapter ligation with NEBNext reagents. To prevent cross-contamination, the mother and child libraries were prepared one month apart and sequenced in separate runs. Between roughly 500,000 and 2,300,000 distinct TCR beta clonotypes were identified per donor. Naive TCR beta clonotypes were estimated from low-frequency clonotypes matched to each donor's FACS-determined naive share, without sorting.

The sequence was collected from a girl aged 2 to 9 in good health. Sequencing was carried out using blood. The receptor chain draws on TRBV5-6 and TRBJ1-2, with an unclear D gene assignment. The bases read TGTGCCAGCACCCAATTGGCCTTATTTCGTAATAGGGATGGCTACACCTTC. This yields the protein CASTQLALFRNRDGYTF.